This TCR beta chain comes out of a study of blood T cell repertoires in COVID-19. Study as a whole: Donors in the United States, Italy and Spain gave samples during acute or convalescent COVID-19. PBMCs, B-cell-depleted T cells, or T cells provided the cDNA or gDNA that made up the material.

This CDR3 comprises 16 residues. After removal of 0 bases from V and 4 bases from J, the junction contained 5 bases not matched to a gene. Germline V gene sequence: CDR1 LNHNV, CDR2 YYDKDF (reference sequence). In the original analysis: Reference gene primer amplification gave estimated nucleated cell counts. Measured with immunoSEQ multiplex PCR; TCRdb has only the in-frame clones, and not every one. For V, J and clone size, that table is used; D and trimming come from the DNA. Here the sample spans roughly 120,000 clones, just under 90% being singletons. This receptor was taken from a woman aged 50 to 60 with acute or convalescent COVID-19. The genes are TRBV15 and TRBJ2-3; TRBD2 matches 9 bases. What was sequenced was peripheral blood. The DNA for the CDR3 is TGTGCCACCAGCAGAGATCTAGCGGGAACAGCAGATACGCAGTATTTT. It translates to CATSRDLAGTADTQYF.